This T cell receptor (beta chain) was observed in a study of blood T cell repertoires in COVID-19. About the research overall: COVID-19 samples collected from the United States, Italy and Spain covered acute and convalescent phases. The analysed material was cDNA or gDNA that came from T cells, B-cell-depleted T cells, or PBMCs.

This clone was detected a few times. Assay: immunoSEQ multiplex PCR; the TCRdb copy retains only in-frame clones and omits some. Of about 230,000 clones listed, 70% to 90% are singletons. Specimen: peripheral blood. The sequence was collected from a man between 35 and 55 years old with acute or convalescent COVID-19.

DNA of the CDR3: TGTGCCAGTGCGGGACAGGGTGATCCTGGAAACACCATATATTTT. It encodes CASAGQGDPGNTIYF. The J gene is TRBJ1-3, the V gene TRBV19, with 9 nucleotides matching TRBD1. The CDR3 is 15 amino acids. The V and J ends lost 8 bases and 2 bases, in that order; junction bases with no gene match: 7. Germline CDR1 LNHDA, CDR2 SQIVND (reference sequence).